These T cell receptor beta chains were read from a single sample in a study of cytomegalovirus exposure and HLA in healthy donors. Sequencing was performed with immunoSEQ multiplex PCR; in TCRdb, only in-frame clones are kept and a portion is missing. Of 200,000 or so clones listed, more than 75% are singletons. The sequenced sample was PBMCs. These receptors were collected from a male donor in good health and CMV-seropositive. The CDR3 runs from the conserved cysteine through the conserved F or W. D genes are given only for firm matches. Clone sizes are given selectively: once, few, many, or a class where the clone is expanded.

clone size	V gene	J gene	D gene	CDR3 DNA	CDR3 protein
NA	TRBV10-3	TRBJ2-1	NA	TGTGCCATCAGCCTTAGCCCCCACAATGAGCAGTTCTTC	CAISLSPHNEQFF
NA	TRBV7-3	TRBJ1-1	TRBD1	TGTGCCAGCAGTTATACAGGGGAAACTGAAGCTTTCTTT	CASSYTGETEAFF
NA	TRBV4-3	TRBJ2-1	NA	TGCGCCAGCAGCAGGACCGGGGGCTCCTACAATGAGCAGTTCTTC	CASSRTGGSYNEQFF
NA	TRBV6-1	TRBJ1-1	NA	TGTGCCAGCAAGGAACCAGGGAAGAACACTGAAGCTTTCTTT	CASKEPGKNTEAFF
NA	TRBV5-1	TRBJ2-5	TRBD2	TGCGCCAGCATCGAACTAGCGGGGGGCAGCGGCGGGACCCAGTACTTC	CASIELAGGSGGTQYF
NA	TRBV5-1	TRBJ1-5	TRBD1	TGCGCCAGCAGCCCAGGACAGGGCAATCAGCCCCAGCATTTT	CASSPGQGNQPQHF
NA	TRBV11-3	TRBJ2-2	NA	TGTGCCAGCAGTGCCGGTCCTCGGGAGCTGTTTTTT	CASSAGPRELFF
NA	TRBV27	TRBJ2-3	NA	TGTGCCAGTATGACAAGGTCGGCAGGCACAGATACGCAGTATTTT	CASMTRSAGTDTQYF
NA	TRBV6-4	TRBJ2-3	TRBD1	TGTGCCAGCAGTGACGAAGGGGGCGGCACAGATACGCAGTATTTT	CASSDEGGGTDTQYF
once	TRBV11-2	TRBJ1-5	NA	TGTGCCAGCAGCATAGACGGGAATCAGCCCCAGCATTTT	CASSIDGNQPQHF
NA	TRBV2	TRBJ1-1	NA	TGTGCCAGCAGTAAGACTGAGAACACTGAAGCTTTCTTT	CASSKTENTEAFF
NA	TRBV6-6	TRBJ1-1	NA	TGTGCCAGCAGTTACGACACCCTGAACACTGAAGCTTTCTTT	CASSYDTLNTEAFF
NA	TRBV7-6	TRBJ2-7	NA	TGTGCCAGCAGCTTCCGGGACTCCGAGCAGTACTTC	CASSFRDSEQYF
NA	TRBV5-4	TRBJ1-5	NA	TGTGCCTACTCAGGGGCAGCTGGCAATCAGCCCCAGCATTTT	CAYSGAAGNQPQHF
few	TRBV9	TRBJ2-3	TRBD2	TGTGCCAGCAGCGTCCATCCCCCGGGACTAGCGGGGGGGCACACAGATACGCAGTATTTT	CASSVHPPGLAGGHTDTQYF
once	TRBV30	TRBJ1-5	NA	TGTGCCTGGAGTGTCAGCAGGGATCAGCCCCAGCATTTT	CAWSVSRDQPQHF
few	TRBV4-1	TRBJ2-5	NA	TGCGCCAGCAGCCAAGACCAGGGTTTCGAGACCCAGTACTTC	CASSQDQGFETQYF
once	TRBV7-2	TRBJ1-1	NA	TGTGCCAGCAGCACCCCCGGGACACATCTTCCCCAAGCTTTCTTT	CASSTPGTHLPQAFF
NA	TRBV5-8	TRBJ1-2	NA	TGTGCCAGCAGCTTACGAGACAGGCCAAGAAACTATGGCTACACCTTC	CASSLRDRPRNYGYTF
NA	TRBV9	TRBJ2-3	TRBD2	TGTGCCAGCAGCGCTGGCTTGATTAGCGGGGGCACAGATACGCAGTATTTT	CASSAGLISGGTDTQYF
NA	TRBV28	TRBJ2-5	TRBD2	TGTGCCAGCAGCTCCTTGGGGGGGGTCGGCAAAAAGACCCAGTACTTC	CASSSLGGVGKKTQYF
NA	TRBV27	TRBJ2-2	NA	TGTGCCAGCAGTCCGCCTCCCGACAGAGACTGGGGCACCGGGGAGCTGTTTTTT	CASSPPPDRDWGTGELFF
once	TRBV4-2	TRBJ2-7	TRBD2	TGTGCCAGCAGCCAGAGAGTGTCACTAGCGGGAATGGACGAGCAGTACTTC	CASSQRVSLAGMDEQYF
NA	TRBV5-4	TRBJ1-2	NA	TGTGCCAGCAGCTTAATTGAACAGGGCGTCTATGGCTACACCTTC	CASSLIEQGVYGYTF
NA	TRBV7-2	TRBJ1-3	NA	TGTGCCAGCAGCCTCGGTGCGGGTTCTGGAAACACCATATATTTT	CASSLGAGSGNTIYF
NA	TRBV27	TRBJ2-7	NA	TGTGCCAGCAGTTTTGCGTTACGGGCCTACGAGCAGTACTTC	CASSFALRAYEQYF
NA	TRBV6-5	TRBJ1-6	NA	TGTGCCAGCAGACCCAGGGACTCCTATAATTCACCCCTCCACTTT	CASRPRDSYNSPLHF
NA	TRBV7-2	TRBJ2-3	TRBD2	TGTGCCAGCAGCTTAACGACTAGCGGGAGATCGACAGATACGCAGTATTTT	CASSLTTSGRSTDTQYF
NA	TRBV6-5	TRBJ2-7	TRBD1	TGTGCCAGCTCTACCGTCAGGGACAGCGAGCAGTACTTC	CASSTVRDSEQYF
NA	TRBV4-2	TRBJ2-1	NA	TGTGCCAGCAGGAGGACGGGGGATTCCTCCTACAATGAGCAGTTCTTC	CASRRTGDSSYNEQFF
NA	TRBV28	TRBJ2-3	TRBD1	TGTGCCAGCAAGAACAGGGGGCGGGATACGCAGTATTTT	CASKNRGRDTQYF
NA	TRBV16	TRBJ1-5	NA	TGTGCCAGCAGCCAAGAGCTAGTGCAGCCCCAGCATTTT	CASSQELVQPQHF